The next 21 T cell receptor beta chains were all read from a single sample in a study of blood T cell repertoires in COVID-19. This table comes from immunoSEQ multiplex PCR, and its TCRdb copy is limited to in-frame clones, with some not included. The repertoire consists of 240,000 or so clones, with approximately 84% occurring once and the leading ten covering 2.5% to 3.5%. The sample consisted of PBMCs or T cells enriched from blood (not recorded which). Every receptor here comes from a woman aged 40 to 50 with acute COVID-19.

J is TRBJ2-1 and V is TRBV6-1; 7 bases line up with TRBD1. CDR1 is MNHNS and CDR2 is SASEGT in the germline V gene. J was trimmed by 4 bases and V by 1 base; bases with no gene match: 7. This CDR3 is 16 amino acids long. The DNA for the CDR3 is TGTGCCAGCAGTGAAGGGCCGGGACAGAGATACAATGAGCAGTTCTTC. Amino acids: CASSEGPGQRYNEQFF.

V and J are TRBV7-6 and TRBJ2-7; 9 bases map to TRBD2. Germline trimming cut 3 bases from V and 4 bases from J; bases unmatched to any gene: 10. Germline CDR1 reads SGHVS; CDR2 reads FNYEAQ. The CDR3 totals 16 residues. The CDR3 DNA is TGTGCCAGCAGCTTGGCTGGCGGGAGGGCCGGGTACGAGCAGTACTTC. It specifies CASSLAGGRAGYEQYF. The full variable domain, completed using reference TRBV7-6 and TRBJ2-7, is GAGVSQSPRYKVTKRGQDVALRCDPISGHVSLYWYRQALGQGPEFLTYFNYEAQQDKSGLPNDRFSAERPEGSISTLTIQRTEQRDSAMYRCASSLAGGRAGYEQYFGPGTRLTVT.

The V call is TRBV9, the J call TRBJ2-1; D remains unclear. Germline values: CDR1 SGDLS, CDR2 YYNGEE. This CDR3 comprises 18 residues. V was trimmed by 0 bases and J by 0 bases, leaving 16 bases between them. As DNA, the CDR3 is TGTGCCAGCAGCGTAGCACTATCTCGCCCTAGCTCCTACAATGAGCAGTTCTTC. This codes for CASSVALSRPSSYNEQFF.

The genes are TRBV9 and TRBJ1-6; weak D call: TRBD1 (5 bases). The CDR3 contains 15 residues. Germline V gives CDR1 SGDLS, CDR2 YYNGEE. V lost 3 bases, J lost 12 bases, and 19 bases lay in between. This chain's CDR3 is CASSASDTNRLPLHF. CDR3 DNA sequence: TGTGCCAGCAGCGCTTCGGACACCAACCGATTACCCCTCCACTTT.

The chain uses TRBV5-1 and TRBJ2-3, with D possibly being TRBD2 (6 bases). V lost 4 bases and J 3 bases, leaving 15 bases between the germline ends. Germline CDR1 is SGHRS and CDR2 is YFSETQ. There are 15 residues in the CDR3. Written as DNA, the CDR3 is TGCGCCAGCAGCACCCTCGGGGGTGGAACAGATACGCAGTATTTT. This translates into CASSTLGGGTDTQYF.

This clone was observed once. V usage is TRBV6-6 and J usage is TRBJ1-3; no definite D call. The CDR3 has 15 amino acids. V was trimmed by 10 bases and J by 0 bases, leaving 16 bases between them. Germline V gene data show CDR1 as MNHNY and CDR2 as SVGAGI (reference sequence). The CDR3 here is CATRRGGNSGNTIYF. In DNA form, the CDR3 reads TGTGCCACCCGTCGTGGCGGCAACTCTGGAAACACCATATATTTT.

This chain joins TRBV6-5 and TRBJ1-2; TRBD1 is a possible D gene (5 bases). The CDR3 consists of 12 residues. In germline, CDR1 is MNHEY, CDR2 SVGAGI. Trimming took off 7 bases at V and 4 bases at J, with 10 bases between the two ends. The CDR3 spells CASKGNFYGYTF. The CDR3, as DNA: TGTGCCAGCAAGGGGAACTTCTATGGCTACACCTTC.

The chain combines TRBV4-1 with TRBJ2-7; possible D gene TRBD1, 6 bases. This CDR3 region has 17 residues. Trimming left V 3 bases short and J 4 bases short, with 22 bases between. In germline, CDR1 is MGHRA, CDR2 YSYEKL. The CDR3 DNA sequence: TGCGCCAGCAGCCAGGGGCCAGGGGATCGTTCCCTATACGAGCAGTACTTC. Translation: CASSQGPGDRSLYEQYF.

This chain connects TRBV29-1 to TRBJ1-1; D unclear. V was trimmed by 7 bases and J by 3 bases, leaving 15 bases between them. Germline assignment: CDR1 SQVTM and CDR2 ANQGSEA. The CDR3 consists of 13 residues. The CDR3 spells CSGELRGYTEAFF. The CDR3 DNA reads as TGCAGCGGGGAGTTAAGAGGGTACACTGAAGCTTTCTTT.

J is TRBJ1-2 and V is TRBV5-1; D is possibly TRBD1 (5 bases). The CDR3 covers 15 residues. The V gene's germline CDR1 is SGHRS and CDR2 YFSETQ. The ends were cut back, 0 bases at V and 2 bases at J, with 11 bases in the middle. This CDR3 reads CASSLGAGWNYGYTF. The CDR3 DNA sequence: TGCGCCAGCAGCTTGGGGGCAGGGTGGAACTATGGCTACACCTTC.

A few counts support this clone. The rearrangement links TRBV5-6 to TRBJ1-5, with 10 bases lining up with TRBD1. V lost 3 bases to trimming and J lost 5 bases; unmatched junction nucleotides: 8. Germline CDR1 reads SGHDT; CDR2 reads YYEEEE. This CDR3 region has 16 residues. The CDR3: CASSSGQGEAYQPQHF. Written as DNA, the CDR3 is TGTGCCAGCAGCTCCGGACAGGGGGAAGCGTATCAGCCCCAGCATTTT.

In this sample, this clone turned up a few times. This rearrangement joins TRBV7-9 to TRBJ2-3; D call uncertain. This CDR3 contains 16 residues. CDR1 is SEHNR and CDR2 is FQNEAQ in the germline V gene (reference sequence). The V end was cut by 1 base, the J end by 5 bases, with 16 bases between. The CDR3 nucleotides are TGTGCCAGCAGCTTAGTTAGTGTCGGAACTATAGATACGCAGTATTTT. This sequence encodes CASSLVSVGTIDTQYF. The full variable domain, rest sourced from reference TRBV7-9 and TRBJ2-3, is DTGVSQNPRHKITKRGQNVTFRCDPISEHNRLYWYRQTLGQGPEFLTYFQNEAQLEKSRLLSDRFSAERPKGSFSTLEIQRTEQGDSAMYLCASSLVSVGTIDTQYFGPGTRLTVL.

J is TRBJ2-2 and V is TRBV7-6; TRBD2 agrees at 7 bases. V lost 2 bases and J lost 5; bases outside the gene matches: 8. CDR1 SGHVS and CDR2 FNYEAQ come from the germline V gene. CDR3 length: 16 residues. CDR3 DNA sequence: TGTGCCAGCAGCTTAATGGCGGGAGTCGGGACCGGGGAGCTGTTTTTT. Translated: CASSLMAGVGTGELFF.

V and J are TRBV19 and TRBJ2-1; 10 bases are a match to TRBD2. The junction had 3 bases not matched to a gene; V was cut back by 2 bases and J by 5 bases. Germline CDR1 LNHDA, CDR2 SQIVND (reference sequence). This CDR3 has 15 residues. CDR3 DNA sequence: TGTGCCAGTAGTATACCAGCGGGAGGGAACAATGAGCAGTTCTTC. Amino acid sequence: CASSIPAGGNNEQFF.

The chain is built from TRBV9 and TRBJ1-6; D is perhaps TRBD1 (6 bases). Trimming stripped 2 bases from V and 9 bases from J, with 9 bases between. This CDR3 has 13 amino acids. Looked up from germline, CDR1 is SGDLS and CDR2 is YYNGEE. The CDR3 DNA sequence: TGTGCCAGCAGCGTTCAGGGGTTTTCACCCCTCCACTTT. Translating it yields CASSVQGFSPLHF.

The CDR3 sequence: CASSELLAGGGEQYF. The CDR3 nucleotides are TGTGCCAGCAGTGAACTACTAGCGGGAGGGGGTGAGCAGTACTTC. The chain carries TRBV2 and TRBJ2-7; TRBD2 agrees at 13 bases. CDR3 length equals 15 residues. Germline V lookup: CDR1 SNHLY, CDR2 FYNNEI. Trimming removed 2 bases from V and 7 bases from J; junction bases left unmatched: 5. Supplemented by reference TRBV2 and TRBJ2-7, the full variable domain reads EPEVTQTPSHQVTQMGQEVILRCVPISNHLYFYWYRQILGQKVEFLVSFYNNEISEKSEIFDDQFSVERPDGSNFTLKIRSTKLEDSAMYFCASSELLAGGGEQYFGPGTRLTVT.

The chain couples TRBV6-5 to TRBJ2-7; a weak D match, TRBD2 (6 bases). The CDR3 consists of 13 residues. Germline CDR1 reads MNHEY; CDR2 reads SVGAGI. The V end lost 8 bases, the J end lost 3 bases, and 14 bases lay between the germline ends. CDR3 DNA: TGTGCCAGCTCCGGGACTCCTTACTACGAGCAGTACTTC. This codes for CASSGTPYYEQYF.

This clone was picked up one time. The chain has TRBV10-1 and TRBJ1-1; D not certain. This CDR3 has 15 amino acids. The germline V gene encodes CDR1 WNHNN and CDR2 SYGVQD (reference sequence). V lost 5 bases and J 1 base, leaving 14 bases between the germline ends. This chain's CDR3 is CASSPNNGGNTEAFF. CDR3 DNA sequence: TGCGCCAGCAGTCCTAACAACGGAGGGAACACTGAAGCTTTCTTT.

Here the CDR3 reads CASSEQGLTEAFF. The DNA for the CDR3 is TGTGCCAGCAGCGAACAGGGGTTGACTGAAGCTTTCTTT. V and J are TRBV13 and TRBJ1-1, with 7 nucleotides matching TRBD1. Germline CDR1 reads PRHDT; CDR2 reads FYEKMQ (reference sequence). This CDR3 comprises 13 residues. V lost 5 bases and J lost 5; bases outside the gene matches: 5.

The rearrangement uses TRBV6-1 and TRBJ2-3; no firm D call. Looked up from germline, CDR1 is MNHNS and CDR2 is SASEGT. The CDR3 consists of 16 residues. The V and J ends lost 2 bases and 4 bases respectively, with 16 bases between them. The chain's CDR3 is CASSERRVLAADTQYF. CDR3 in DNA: TGTGCCAGCAGTGAACGACGAGTCCTCGCGGCAGATACGCAGTATTTT.

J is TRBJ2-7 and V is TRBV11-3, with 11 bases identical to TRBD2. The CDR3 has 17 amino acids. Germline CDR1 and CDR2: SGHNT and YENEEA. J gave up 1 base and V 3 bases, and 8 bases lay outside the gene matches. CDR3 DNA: TGTGCCAGCAGCTTGACTCTTTGGACTAGCGGGTCCTACGAGCAGTACTTC. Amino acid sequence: CASSLTLWTSGSYEQYF.